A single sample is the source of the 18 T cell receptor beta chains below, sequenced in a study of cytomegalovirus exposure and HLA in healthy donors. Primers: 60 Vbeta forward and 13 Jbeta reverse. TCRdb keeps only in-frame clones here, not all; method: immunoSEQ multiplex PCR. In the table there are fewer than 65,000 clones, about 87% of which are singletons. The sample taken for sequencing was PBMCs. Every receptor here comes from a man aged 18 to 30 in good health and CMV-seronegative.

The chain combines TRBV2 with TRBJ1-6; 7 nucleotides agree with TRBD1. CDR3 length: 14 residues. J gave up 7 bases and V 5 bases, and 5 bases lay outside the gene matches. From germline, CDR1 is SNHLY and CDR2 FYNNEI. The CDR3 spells CASSRQGVNSPLHF. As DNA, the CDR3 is TGTGCCAGCAGTCGACAGGGAGTGAATTCACCCCTCCACTTT.

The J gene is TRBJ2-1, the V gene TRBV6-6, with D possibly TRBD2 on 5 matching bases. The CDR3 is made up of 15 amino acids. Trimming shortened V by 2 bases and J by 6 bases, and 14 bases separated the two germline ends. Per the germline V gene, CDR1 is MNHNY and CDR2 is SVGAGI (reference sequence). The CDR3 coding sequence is TGTGCCAGCAGTTACCGGGAAGCCGGGCGCAATGAGCAGTTCTTC. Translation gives CASSYREAGRNEQFF.

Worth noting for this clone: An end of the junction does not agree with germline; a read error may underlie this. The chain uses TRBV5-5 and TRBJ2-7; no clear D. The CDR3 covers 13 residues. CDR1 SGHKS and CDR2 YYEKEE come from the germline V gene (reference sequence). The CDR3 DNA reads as TGTGCCAGCAGCCGACCAGGTGTCCCTCTTCTCCACTTC. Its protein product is CASSRPGVPLLHF.

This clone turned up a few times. The CDR3 DNA sequence: TGCGCCAGCAGCCAATTCACCGGGACAGGGGCTTATGGCTACACCTTC. It codes for CASSQFTGTGAYGYTF. V gene TRBV4-3 combines with J gene TRBJ1-2, with 10 bases lining up with TRBD1. Per germline, CDR1 LGHNA and CDR2 YSLEER. The CDR3 has 16 amino acids. V trimming: 2 bases; J trimming: 5 bases; junction bases outside the gene matches: 8.

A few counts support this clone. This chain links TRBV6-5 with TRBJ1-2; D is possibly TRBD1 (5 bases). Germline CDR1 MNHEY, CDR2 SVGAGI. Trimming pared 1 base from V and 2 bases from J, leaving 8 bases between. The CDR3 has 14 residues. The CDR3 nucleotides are TGTGCCAGCAGTTACTTGGCAGGGAACTATGGCTACACCTTC. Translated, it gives CASSYLAGNYGYTF.

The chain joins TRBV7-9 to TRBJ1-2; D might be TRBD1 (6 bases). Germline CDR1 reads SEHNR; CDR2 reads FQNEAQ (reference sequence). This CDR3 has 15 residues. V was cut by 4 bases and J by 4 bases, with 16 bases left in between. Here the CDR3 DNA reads TGTGCCAGCAGCTCCGGAACAGGGTCTCTCTATGGCTACACCTTC. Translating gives CASSSGTGSLYGYTF.

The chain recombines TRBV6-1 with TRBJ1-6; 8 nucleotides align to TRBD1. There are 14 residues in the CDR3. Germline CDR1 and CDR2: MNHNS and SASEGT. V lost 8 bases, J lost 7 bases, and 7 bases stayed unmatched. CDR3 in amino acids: CASPATGENSPLHF. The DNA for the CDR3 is TGTGCCAGCCCGGCGACAGGGGAGAATTCACCCCTCCACTTT.

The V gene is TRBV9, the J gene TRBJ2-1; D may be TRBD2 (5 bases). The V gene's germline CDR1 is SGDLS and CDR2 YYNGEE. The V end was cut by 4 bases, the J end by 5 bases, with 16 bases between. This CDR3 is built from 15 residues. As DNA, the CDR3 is TGTGCCAGCAGCCCTTGGACTCTACGGAACAATGAGCAGTTCTTC. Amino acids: CASSPWTLRNNEQFF.

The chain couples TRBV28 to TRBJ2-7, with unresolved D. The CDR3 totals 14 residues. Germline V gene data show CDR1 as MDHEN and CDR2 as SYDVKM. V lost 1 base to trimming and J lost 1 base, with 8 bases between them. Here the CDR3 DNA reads TGTGCCAGCAGTTTATTGGCAGTTTCCTACGAGCAGTACTTC. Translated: CASSLLAVSYEQYF.

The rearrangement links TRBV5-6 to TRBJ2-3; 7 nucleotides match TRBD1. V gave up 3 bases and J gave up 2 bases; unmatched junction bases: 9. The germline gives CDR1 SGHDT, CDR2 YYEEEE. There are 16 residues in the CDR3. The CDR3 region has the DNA TGTGCCAGCAGCTCCTATTTGGGACAGAACACAGATACGCAGTATTTT. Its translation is CASSSYLGQNTDTQYF.

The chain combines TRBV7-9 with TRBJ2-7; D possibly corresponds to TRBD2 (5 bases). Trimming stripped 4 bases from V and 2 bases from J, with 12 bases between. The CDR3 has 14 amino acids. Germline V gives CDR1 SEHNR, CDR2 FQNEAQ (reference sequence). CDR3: CASSSHMGAYEQYF. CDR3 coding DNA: TGTGCCAGCAGCTCACACATGGGAGCCTACGAGCAGTACTTC.

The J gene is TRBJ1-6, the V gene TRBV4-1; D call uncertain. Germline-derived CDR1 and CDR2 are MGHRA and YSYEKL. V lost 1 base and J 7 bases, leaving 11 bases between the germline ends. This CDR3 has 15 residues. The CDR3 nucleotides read TGCGCCAGCAGCCAAGTGGAGCCACCGAATTCACCCCTCCACTTT. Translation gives CASSQVEPPNSPLHF.

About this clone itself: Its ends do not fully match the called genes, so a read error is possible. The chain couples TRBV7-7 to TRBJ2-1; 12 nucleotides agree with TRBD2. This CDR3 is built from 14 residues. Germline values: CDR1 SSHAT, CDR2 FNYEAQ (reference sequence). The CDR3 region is CASSLGLAGHEQFF. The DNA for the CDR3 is TGTGCTAGCAGCTTAGGACTAGCGGGGCATGAGCAGTTCTTC.

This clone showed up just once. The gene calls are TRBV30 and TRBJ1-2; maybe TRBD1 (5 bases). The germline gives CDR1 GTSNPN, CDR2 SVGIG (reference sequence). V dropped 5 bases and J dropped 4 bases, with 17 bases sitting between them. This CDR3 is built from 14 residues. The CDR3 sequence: CAWAYIGGSYGYTF. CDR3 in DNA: TGTGCCTGGGCTTACATCGGGGGTTCCTATGGCTACACCTTC.

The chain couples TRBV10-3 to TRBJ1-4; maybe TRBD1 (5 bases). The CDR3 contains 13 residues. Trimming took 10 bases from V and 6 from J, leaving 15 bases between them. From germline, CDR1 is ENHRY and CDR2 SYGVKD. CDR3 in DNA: TGTGCCACCACCGGGACTGGGGATGAAAAACTGTTTTTT. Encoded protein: CATTGTGDEKLFF.

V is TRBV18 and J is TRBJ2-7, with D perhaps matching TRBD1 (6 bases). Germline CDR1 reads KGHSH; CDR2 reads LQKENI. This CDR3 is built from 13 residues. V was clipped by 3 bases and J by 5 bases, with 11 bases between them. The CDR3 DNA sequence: TGTGCCAGCTCACCCACAGGGTGGGACGAGCAGTACTTC. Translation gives CASSPTGWDEQYF.

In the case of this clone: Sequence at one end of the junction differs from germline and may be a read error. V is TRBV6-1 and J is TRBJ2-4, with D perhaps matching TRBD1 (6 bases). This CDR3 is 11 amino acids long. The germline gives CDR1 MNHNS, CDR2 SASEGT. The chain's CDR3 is CASSEGGHGVF. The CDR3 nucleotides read TGTGCCAGCAGTGAAGGGGGACACGGGGTCTTC.

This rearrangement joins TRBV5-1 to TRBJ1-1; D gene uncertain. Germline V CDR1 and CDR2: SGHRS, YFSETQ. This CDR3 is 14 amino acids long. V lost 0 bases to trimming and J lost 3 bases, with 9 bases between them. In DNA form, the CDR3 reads TGCGCCAGCAGCTTGGGGGCTGTGGACACTGAAGCTTTCTTT. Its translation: CASSLGAVDTEAFF.